One and the same sample provided the 18 T cell receptor beta chains below, sequenced in a study of regulatory T cells in long-lasting Graves disease. The time point here: persistent/refractory GD, antithyroid drugs over 5 years with positive TRAb. PBMC RNA served as the TCR library source. Researchers made TCR beta libraries by using iRepertoire HTBI primers and running Arm-PCR on CDR3 regions. Each CDR3 protein gets one entry after TCRdb re-called the multiplex PCR reads with MiXCR. Here the sample spans 600,000 to 800,000 distinct CDR3 sequences, 25% to 35% being singletons. The material sequenced was peripheral blood mononuclear cells (PBMCs), taken when the disease was refractory, from a patient treated with antithyroid drugs. All receptors come from a female donor with Graves disease.

This clonotype occurred once. The gene calls are TRBV4-1 and TRBJ1-4; no clear D. This CDR3 is built from 14 residues. Trimming shortened V by 5 bases and J by 7 bases, and 14 bases separated the two germline ends. CDR1 MGHRA and CDR2 YSYEKL come from the germline V gene. The CDR3, as DNA: TGCGCCAGCAGCACCCTATTCGGGGTTGAAAAACTGTTTTTT. Its protein is CASSTLFGVEKLFF.

This clonotype was seen repeatedly, ten times or more. The chain joins TRBV28 to TRBJ1-5; D is uncertain. The CDR3 covers 15 residues. The germline gives CDR1 MDHEN, CDR2 SYDVKM. V lost 2 bases to trimming and J lost 4 bases, with 12 bases between them. The CDR3 region has the DNA TGTGCCAGCAGTTTAACGGGCAGCCAGAATCAGCCCCAGCATTTT. This translates into CASSLTGSQNQPQHF.

As to this clonotype: Being one base from a much bigger clone, this may be a read error. The chain couples TRBV2 to TRBJ1-5; D gene unclear. This CDR3 is built from 15 residues. Germline CDR1 and CDR2: SNHLY and FYNNEI. V gave up 4 bases and J gave up 2 bases, with 12 bases separating them. CDR3 sequence (DNA): TGTGCCAGCAGTGGCCCGGGTTTGGGCAATCAGCCCCAGCATTTT. This sequence encodes CASSGPGLGNQPQHF.

The chain has TRBV12-3 or TRBV12-4 and TRBJ2-7, with D tentatively TRBD2 (7 bases). Trimming cost V 5 bases and J 0 bases, with 17 bases left between them. The CDR3 runs to 16 residues. In DNA form, the CDR3 reads TGTGCCAGCAGTCCGTTTATAGGGGGGGGCTCCTACGAGCAGTACTTC. It yields the protein CASSPFIGGGSYEQYF.

This clonotype was seen many times. The rearrangement joins TRBV28 to TRBJ1-5; weak D call: TRBD1 (6 bases). Germline values: CDR1 MDHEN, CDR2 SYDVKM. V shed 3 bases and J shed 6 bases, with 12 bases lying between them. This CDR3 spans 14 amino acids. CDR3: CASSFSGVSQPQHF. In DNA, the CDR3 is TGTGCCAGCAGTTTCTCAGGGGTGAGTCAGCCCCAGCATTTT.

This clonotype was recorded a few times. This chain uses TRBV12-3 or TRBV12-4 with TRBJ2-1, with 10 bases matching TRBD2. CDR3 size: 15 residues. Trimming removed 3 bases from V and 7 bases from J; junction bases left unmatched: 6. For the CDR3, the DNA is TGTGCCAGCAGTTTGACTAGCGGGTGGGGGAATGAGCAGTTCTTC. This sequence encodes CASSLTSGWGNEQFF.

The chain combines TRBV7-3 with TRBJ2-4; D not resolved. Trimming stripped 5 bases from V and 0 bases from J, with 14 bases between. The CDR3 loop spans 16 amino acids. Germline CDR1 SGHTA, CDR2 FQGTGA. CDR3 amino acids: CASSGKPHLAKNIQYF. The DNA for the CDR3 is TGTGCCAGCAGCGGAAAGCCTCACTTAGCCAAAAACATTCAGTACTTC.

The chain couples TRBV3-1 to TRBJ1-1; TRBD1 agrees at 7 bases. The CDR3 sequence is 13 residues long. Germline V lookup: CDR1 LGHDT, CDR2 YNNKEL (reference sequence). The junction had 4 bases not matched to a gene; V was cut back by 4 bases and J by 5 bases. The CDR3 region has the DNA TGTGCCAGCAGCCCCAGGGGGGAAACTGAAGCTTTCTTT. It is translated as CASSPRGETEAFF.

This clonotype showed up just a few times. The chain employs TRBV30 and TRBJ2-7, with D possibly being TRBD2 (5 bases). Germline CDR1 is GTSNPN and CDR2 is SVGIG (reference sequence). This CDR3 has 15 amino acids. Between the trimmed V and J ends, which lost 0 bases and 0 bases, there was a span of 12 bases. Here the CDR3 reads CAWSVPSPSSYEQYF. Written as DNA, the CDR3 is TGTGCCTGGAGTGTACCTAGCCCTAGCTCCTACGAGCAGTACTTC.

A single count supports this clonotype. The rearrangement uses TRBV20-1 and TRBJ1-1; TRBD1 matches at 7 bases. The CDR3 extends over 15 amino acids. CDR1 DFQATT and CDR2 SNEGSKA come from the germline V gene (reference sequence). V lost 1 base and J lost 4; bases outside the gene matches: 9. CDR3 residues: CSARGLQGSGTEAFF. CDR3 coding DNA: TGCAGTGCTAGAGGCTTACAGGGGAGCGGCACTGAAGCTTTCTTT.

The rearrangement links TRBV5-1 to TRBJ1-1, with no clear D. Trimming shortened V by 2 bases and J by 5 bases, and 10 bases separated the two germline ends. CDR1 is SGHRS and CDR2 is YFSETQ in the germline V gene. The CDR3 loop spans 13 amino acids. The CDR3 loop is CASSFKANTEAFF. In nucleotides, the CDR3 is TGCGCCAGCAGCTTTAAAGCGAATACTGAAGCTTTCTTT.

This clonotype was counted ten times or more. V gene TRBV2 combines with J gene TRBJ2-2; TRBD2 aligns across 8 bases. Germline-derived CDR1 and CDR2 are SNHLY and FYNNEI. CDR3 size: 15 residues. J gave up 4 bases and V 6 bases, and 7 bases lay outside the gene matches. CDR3 sequence reads: CASSATSGLTGELFF. As DNA, the CDR3 is TGTGCCAGCAGCGCCACTAGCGGACTCACCGGGGAGCTGTTTTTT.

The V gene is TRBV19, the J gene TRBJ1-5; the D is unclear. CDR1 and CDR2 from the germline V gene are LNHDA and SQIVND (reference sequence). The CDR3 extends over 15 amino acids. Trimming took 1 base from V and 0 from J, leaving 7 bases between them. CDR3 coding DNA: TGTGCCAGTAGTATAGGTGGCCGTAGCAATCAGCCCCAGCATTTT. This sequence encodes CASSIGGRSNQPQHF.

V usage is TRBV6-1 and J usage is TRBJ2-5; 15 bases map to TRBD2. CDR1 is MNHNS, CDR2 SASEGT, per germline. This CDR3 is built from 17 residues. V shed 8 bases and J 1 base; nucleotides not matched to a gene: 8. CDR3 in DNA: TGTGCCAGCTCCCCGGGACTAGCGGGAGGCGGCCAAGAGACCCAGTACTTC. Its protein is CASSPGLAGGGQETQYF.

This chain joins TRBV12-3 or TRBV12-4 and TRBJ2-6; TRBD2 matches 8 bases. The CDR3 runs 17 residues. Trimming at V came to 3 bases and at J to 2 bases, leaving 6 bases not matched to a gene. DNA for the CDR3: TGTGCCAGCAGTTTCCGGGGGGGGGAAGCTGGGGCCAACGTCCTGACTTTC. This codes for CASSFRGGEAGANVLTF.

This chain joins TRBV30 and TRBJ2-4, with TRBD2 as a possible D gene (7 bases). CDR1 GTSNPN and CDR2 SVGIG come from the germline V gene (reference sequence). The CDR3 runs to 14 residues. V lost 5 bases to trimming and J lost 1 base, with 12 bases between them. The CDR3: CAWVGRGAKNIQYF. DNA of the CDR3: TGTGCCTGGGTGGGGAGGGGGGCCAAAAACATTCAGTACTTC. Drawing the rest from reference TRBV30 and TRBJ2-4, the complete variable domain is SQTIHQWPATLVQPVGSPLSLECTVEGTSNPNLYWYRQAAGRGLQLLFYSVGIGQISSEVPQNLSASRPQDRQFILSSKKLLLSDSGFYLCAWVGRGAKNIQYFGAGTRLSVL.

The chain employs TRBV27 and TRBJ2-7; TRBD2 matches 9 bases. Germline V CDR1 and CDR2: MNHEY, SMNVEV (reference sequence). With V trimmed by 4 bases and J by 2 bases, 6 bases remained unmatched. This CDR3 has 15 amino acids. CDR3 DNA sequence: TGTGCCAGCAGTTCGTTAGCGGGGGCACCCTACGAGCAGTACTTC. This sequence encodes CASSSLAGAPYEQYF.

Many counts were recorded for this clonotype. The chain combines TRBV12-3 or TRBV12-4 with TRBJ2-7; D is possibly TRBD2 (5 bases). Deletions cut 6 bases from V and 2 bases from J, with 17 bases between. There are 15 residues in the CDR3. The CDR3 reads CASSFKGVGPYEQYF. The DNA of the CDR3 is TGTGCCAGCAGCTTCAAGGGAGTAGGGCCCTACGAGCAGTACTTC.